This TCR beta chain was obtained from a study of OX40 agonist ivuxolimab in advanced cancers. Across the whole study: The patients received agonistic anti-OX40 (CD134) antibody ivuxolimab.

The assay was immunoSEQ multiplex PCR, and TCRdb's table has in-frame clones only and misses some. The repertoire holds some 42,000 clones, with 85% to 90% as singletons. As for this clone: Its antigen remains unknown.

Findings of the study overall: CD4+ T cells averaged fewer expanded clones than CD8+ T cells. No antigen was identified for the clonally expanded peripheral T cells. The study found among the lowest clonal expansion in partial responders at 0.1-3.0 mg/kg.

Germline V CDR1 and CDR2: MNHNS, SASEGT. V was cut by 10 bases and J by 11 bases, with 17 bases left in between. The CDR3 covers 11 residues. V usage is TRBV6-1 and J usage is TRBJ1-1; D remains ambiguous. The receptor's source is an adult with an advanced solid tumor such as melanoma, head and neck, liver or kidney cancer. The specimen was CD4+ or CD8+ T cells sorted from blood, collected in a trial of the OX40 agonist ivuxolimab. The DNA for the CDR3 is TGTGCCACCTCTGTTGGGTTTCCGGCTTTCTTT. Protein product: CATSVGFPAFF.